This TCR beta chain originates from a study of regulatory T cells in long-lasting Graves disease. This clonotype was detected only a few times. Its antigen remains unidentified. The missing conserved phenylalanine or tryptophan at the end of this CDR3 makes a read error likely. Library construction for TCR beta used iRepertoire HTBI primers and Arm-PCR of CDR3 regions. TCRdb reanalysed the multiplex PCR reads using MiXCR and keeps one entry per CDR3 protein. In the table there are 250,000 to 400,000 distinct CDR3 sequences, approximately 20% of which are singletons. Points from the study as a whole: Persistent Graves' cases showed lower TCR diversity than newly diagnosed cases.

Time point here: newly diagnosed GD, antithyroid drugs for less than 3 months. The authors made the TCR library using RNA they extracted from PBMCs. EDTA tubes received approximately 9 milliliters of collected peripheral blood. This sequence was found in a female donor with Graves disease. This specimen was peripheral blood mononuclear cells (PBMCs), taken at new diagnosis, from a patient treated with antithyroid drugs.

The CDR3 spells CASSLVGGLAGLYNEQFS. The CDR3 DNA is TGCGCCAGCAGCTTGGTAGGCGGACTAGCGGGACTGTACAATGAGCAGTTCTCC. The chain joins TRBV5-1 to TRBJ2-1, with 12 bases lining up with TRBD2. This CDR3 region has 18 residues. V lost 0 bases to trimming and J lost 4 bases; unmatched junction nucleotides: 8. The V gene's germline CDR1 is SGHRS and CDR2 YFSETQ.